This is a list of T cell receptor beta chains from one sample in a study of Graves' ophthalmopathy and Graves' hyperthyroidism. Using its own MiXCR run on the multiplex PCR reads, TCRdb lists one record per CDR3 protein. Among 52,000 or so distinct CDR3 sequences, less than 65% were seen once, and the ten largest hold about 4.9%. Sequencing was performed on peripheral blood. The source is an adult woman with Graves' ophthalmopathy. Each CDR3 is given with its conserved first and last residue.

j_gene | v_gene | CDR3aa
TRBJ2-7 | TRBV7-3 | CASSPGHF
TRBJ2-7 | TRBV2 | CASTVGSYEQYF
TRBJ2-7 | TRBV7-3 | CASSPRDRRNEQYF
TRBJ2-5 | TRBV7-8 | CASSLWGLETQYF
TRBJ2-1 | TRBV10-3 | CAISENPRETSGHEQFF
TRBJ1-2 | TRBV20-1 | CSAPGTGGFYGYTF
TRBJ1-3 | TRBV11-2 | CASSSQTHSYGNTLYF
TRBJ1-2 | TRBV5-4 | CASSEQGAVYYGYTF
TRBJ1-2 | TRBV19 | CASSIAPLYGYTF
TRBJ2-7 | TRBV12-3/TRBV12-4 | CASSPDRAYEQYF
TRBJ1-2 | TRBV19 | CASSSVSFGQGWHYGYTF
TRBJ2-2 | TRBV20-1 | CSAPESRGNTGELFF
TRBJ2-7 | TRBV5-1 | CASRADYEQYF
TRBJ2-1 | TRBV12-3/TRBV12-4 | CASGTSGGEQFF
TRBJ2-3 | TRBV7-8 | CASSLASRGASTDTQYF
TRBJ2-5 | TRBV7-2 | CASSFRAGEGTQYF
TRBJ2-5 | TRBV19 | CASSITQYF
TRBJ1-3 | TRBV10-3 | CAISESRTGRAGNTIYF
TRBJ1-2 | TRBV25-1 | CASRGQGGRDYGYTF
TRBJ2-3 | TRBV20-1 | CSGGGGRSYNEQYF
TRBJ2-5 | TRBV18 | CASSRPGQGSETQYF
TRBJ1-6 | TRBV30 | CAWGRLLNSPLHF
TRBJ2-7 | TRBV6-5 | CASSSPGQGSYEQYF
TRBJ2-7 | TRBV20-1 | CSSPGGETYYEQYF
TRBJ2-2 | TRBV7-2 | CASSLELVPGELVF
TRBJ2-1 | TRBV20-1 | CSARDPGTPYNEQFF
TRBJ1-6 | TRBV10-3 | CATSEEGTGDNPPLHF
TRBJ2-5 | TRBV20-1 | CSALDSGTEGTQYF
TRBJ2-2 | TRBV7-3 | CASSLRGGELFF
TRBJ2-6 | TRBV5-1 | CASSSGGGGGANVLTF
TRBJ1-1 | TRBV4-3 | CASSQEQGANTEAFF
TRBJ2-5 | TRBV6-2/TRBV6-3 | CASSYSASAQETQYF
TRBJ2-7 | TRBV6-5 | CASSYGGQVYEQYF
TRBJ2-7 | TRBV19 | CASSILGTSDEQYF
TRBJ2-7 | TRBV6-1 | CASNDGTGGGSYEQYF
TRBJ2-7 | TRBV12-3/TRBV12-4 | CASSLTGDYEQYF
TRBJ2-7 | TRBV9 | CASSVDVRDSYEQYF
TRBJ1-2 | TRBV14 | CASSQGREEGYTF
TRBJ1-1 | TRBV29-1 | CSTAARAPGNTEAFF
TRBJ1-3 | TRBV20-1 | CSARPANGDTIYF